A selection of T cell receptor beta chains follows, all from one sample in a study of T-cell memory formation after mild COVID-19. TCRdb reprocessed the 5' RACE reads with MiXCR, giving one entry per CDR3 protein. The sample records roughly 350,000 distinct CDR3 sequences, more than 20% being singletons. The sequenced material came from PBMCs or a T cell subset sorted from them (not recorded which). Every receptor here comes from an adult woman who had mild COVID-19 (a few samples of this study predate the infection). Cell type and time point are not known. Both conserved end residues are part of each CDR3. D genes are given only for firm matches. Rows give clone size only sometimes, using once, few, many, or a class for an expanded clone.

clone_size	d_call	v_call	j_call	cdr3_aa	cdr3_nt
few	NA	TRBV14	TRBJ2-1	CASRRIGDNEQFF	TGTGCCAGCAGGCGAATAGGAGACAATGAGCAGTTCTTC
NA	TRBD1	TRBV4-1	TRBJ2-5	CASSQDGTGDETQYF	TGCGCCAGCAGCCAAGACGGGACAGGGGACGAGACCCAGTACTTC
many	TRBD2	TRBV12-3/TRBV12-4	TRBJ2-3	CASSFSGGADTQYF	TGTGCCAGCAGTTTTAGCGGGGGGGCAGATACGCAGTATTTT
many	NA	TRBV13	TRBJ2-3	CASSLAETDTQYF	TGTGCCAGCAGCTTAGCCGAAACAGATACGCAGTATTTT
many	NA	TRBV18	TRBJ2-7	CASSPGDYEQYF	TGTGCCAGCTCACCAGGGGACTACGAGCAGTACTTC
NA	TRBD2	TRBV4-3	TRBJ2-1	CASSQERTLAGGPYNEQFF	TGCGCCAGCAGCCAAGAAAGGACGCTAGCGGGAGGGCCCTACAATGAGCAGTTCTTC
once	NA	TRBV7-9	TRBJ1-2	CASSLAGRKNYGYTF	TGTGCCAGCAGCTTGGCGGGACGCAAGAACTATGGCTACACCTTC
NA	NA	TRBV5-1	TRBJ1-5	CASSYGGGSNQPQHF	TGCGCCAGCAGCTACGGGGGGGGGAGCAATCAGCCCCAGCATTTT
few	TRBD1	TRBV5-5	TRBJ2-7	CASSLGQGIDEQYF	TGTGCCAGCAGCTTGGGACAGGGGATCGACGAGCAGTACTTC
few	NA	TRBV3-1	TRBJ1-2	CASSQVRVAQGTVQDYGYTF	TGTGCCAGCAGCCAAGTCCGGGTCGCGCAGGGAACGGTGCAGGACTATGGCTACACCTTC
NA	NA	TRBV5-6	TRBJ1-5	CASTVGIYGDQPQHF	TGTGCCAGCACCGTGGGGATTTACGGCGATCAGCCCCAGCATTTT
few	TRBD2	TRBV7-2	TRBJ2-1	CASSYRLAGANEQFF	TGTGCCAGCAGCTACCGACTAGCGGGAGCCAATGAGCAGTTCTTC
NA	NA	TRBV14	TRBJ2-1	CASSQDRANEQFF	TGTGCCAGCAGCCAAGATCGAGCCAATGAGCAGTTCTTC
NA	TRBD1	TRBV14	TRBJ1-4	CASSPLTGPGEKLFF	TGTGCCAGCAGCCCCCTGACAGGGCCGGGAGAAAAACTGTTTTTT
NA	NA	TRBV11-2	TRBJ1-1	CASSPLRGPMNTEAFF	TGTGCCAGCAGCCCCCTCCGAGGCCCCATGAACACTGAAGCTTTCTTT
few	NA	TRBV7-8	TRBJ2-7	CASRGWDGNYEQYF	TGTGCCAGCAGGGGGTGGGACGGGAACTACGAGCAGTACTTC
few	NA	TRBV7-9	TRBJ1-2	CASSLDSAAAYGYTF	TGTGCCAGCAGCTTAGATTCTGCGGCAGCCTATGGCTACACCTTC
few	TRBD1	TRBV15	TRBJ2-7	CATSSWTGYEQYF	TGTGCCACCAGCAGTTGGACAGGCTACGAGCAGTACTTC
NA	NA	TRBV7-2	TRBJ2-1	CASSFAPPLNEQFF	TGTGCCAGCAGCTTTGCTCCACCCCTCAATGAGCAGTTCTTC
NA	NA	TRBV6-2/TRBV6-3	TRBJ2-1	CASSYPELGANEQFF	TGTGCCAGCAGTTACCCTGAGTTGGGTGCGAATGAGCAGTTCTTC
many	NA	TRBV12-3/TRBV12-4	TRBJ2-3	CASSSLTDTQYF	TGTGCCAGCAGTTCCCTTACAGATACGCAGTATTTT
few	NA	TRBV4-2	TRBJ2-7	CASSQVTQGAYEQYF	TGTGCCAGCAGCCAAGTAACGCAGGGAGCCTACGAGCAGTACTTC
NA	TRBD2	TRBV19	TRBJ2-1	CASRFAGGFEQFF	TGTGCCAGTAGATTCGCGGGAGGATTTGAGCAGTTCTTC
few	NA	TRBV7-2	TRBJ1-3	CASSPFLSLSGNTIYF	TGTGCCAGCAGCCCATTTCTCTCCCTCAGTGGAAACACCATATATTTT
few	NA	TRBV2	TRBJ2-5	CASSDKRTVTFQETQYF	TGTGCCAGCAGTGACAAAAGGACAGTTACATTCCAAGAGACCCAGTACTTC
NA	TRBD1	TRBV7-3	TRBJ2-3	CASSGQGGSTDTQYF	TGTGCCAGCAGCGGACAGGGGGGTAGCACAGATACGCAGTATTTT
many	NA	TRBV20-1	TRBJ1-2	CSARANYGYTF	TGCAGTGCTAGAGCTAACTATGGCTACACCTTC
many	TRBD2	TRBV5-1	TRBJ2-1	CASSSGSGSYNEQFF	TGCGCCAGCAGCTCAGGTAGCGGGTCCTACAATGAGCAGTTCTTC
NA	TRBD2	TRBV7-9	TRBJ2-1	CASSASTSGIYNEQFF	TGTGCCAGCAGCGCCTCGACTAGCGGGATTTACAATGAGCAGTTCTTC
NA	NA	TRBV2	TRBJ1-5	CASRRAVWSNQPQHF	TGTGCCAGCAGGCGGGCAGTATGGAGCAATCAGCCCCAGCATTTT
many	NA	TRBV29-1	TRBJ2-1	CSVDWTPNEQFF	TGCAGCGTTGACTGGACTCCCAATGAGCAGTTCTTC
NA	TRBD2	TRBV25-1	TRBJ2-7	CASSEPGTSGEGEQYF	TGTGCCAGCAGTGAACCGGGTACTAGCGGGGAGGGCGAGCAGTACTTC
few	NA	TRBV24-1	TRBJ2-6	CATSGSGEANVLTF	TGTGCCACCAGTGGGTCCGGGGAGGCCAACGTCCTGACTTTC
NA	TRBD1	TRBV7-3	TRBJ1-1	CASSLIGQGGGTEAFF	TGTGCCAGCAGCTTAATAGGACAGGGCGGAGGCACTGAAGCTTTCTTT
many	TRBD2	TRBV20-1	TRBJ2-7	CSAQTGGATYEQYF	TGCAGTGCTCAGACGGGGGGAGCAACCTACGAGCAGTACTTC
NA	NA	TRBV29-1	TRBJ2-3	CSVEFPGLGDTQYF	TGCAGCGTTGAATTCCCCGGATTGGGGGATACGCAGTATTTT
few	NA	TRBV7-2	TRBJ2-5	CASSPRLQQETQYF	TGTGCCAGCAGCCCCAGGCTCCAGCAAGAGACCCAGTACTTC
few	NA	TRBV12-3/TRBV12-4	TRBJ2-2	CATGTSGTGELFF	TGTGCCACCGGGACTTCGGGGACCGGGGAGCTGTTTTTT
NA	TRBD2	TRBV5-1	TRBJ2-7	CASSVGLAGGSSYEQYF	TGCGCCAGCAGCGTGGGACTAGCGGGAGGAAGCTCCTACGAGCAGTACTTC
NA	NA	TRBV24-1	TRBJ2-7	CATSERGTYEQYF	TGTGCCACCAGTGAACGGGGTACCTACGAGCAGTACTTC
few	NA	TRBV12-3/TRBV12-4	TRBJ1-1	CASSLVAGHSNTEAFF	TGTGCCAGCAGTTTAGTTGCAGGTCATTCGAACACTGAAGCTTTCTTT
NA	TRBD1	TRBV4-3	TRBJ2-7	CASSQGRDRGLPYEQYF	TGCGCCAGCAGCCAAGGAAGAGACAGGGGGCTCCCCTACGAGCAGTACTTC
few	NA	TRBV18	TRBJ1-1	CASSPVTGTTMNTEAFF	TGTGCCAGCTCACCAGTTACAGGGACTACTATGAACACTGAAGCTTTCTTT
NA	TRBD1	TRBV4-3	TRBJ2-7	CASSQEWDRGPYEQYF	TGCGCCAGCAGCCAAGAGTGGGACAGGGGTCCCTACGAGCAGTACTTC
NA	NA	TRBV3-1	TRBJ1-2	CASSLPQGYGYTF	TGTGCCAGCAGCCTTCCCCAGGGCTATGGCTACACCTTC
NA	TRBD1	TRBV27	TRBJ1-5	CASRDREPGNQPQHF	TGTGCCAGCCGGGACAGGGAACCCGGCAATCAGCCCCAGCATTTT
NA	TRBD2	TRBV20-1	TRBJ2-3	CSARDFLAGDPPSTDTQYF	TGCAGTGCTAGAGATTTCTTAGCGGGGGACCCACCTAGCACAGATACGCAGTATTTT